Below are 8 T cell receptor beta chains sequenced from a single sample in a study of blood T cell repertoires in COVID-19. The assay was immunoSEQ multiplex PCR, and TCRdb's table has in-frame clones only and misses some. The sample has about 200,000 clones; roughly 80% are singletons. Input material: peripheral blood. The receptors were sampled from a woman aged 70-85 years with COVID-19, enrolled during active disease.

This rearrangement joins TRBV15 to TRBJ1-3; 7 positions match TRBD1. Looked up from germline, CDR1 is LNHNV and CDR2 is YYDKDF (reference sequence). Losses at the gene ends were 3 bases for V and 1 base for J; bases not matched to a gene: 3. CDR3 size: 15 residues. The CDR3 here is CATSREQGSGNTIYF. DNA of the CDR3: TGTGCCACCAGCAGGGAACAGGGGTCTGGAAACACCATATATTTT.

The V call is TRBV10-1, the J call TRBJ2-7; D might be TRBD2 (6 bases). With 5 bases removed from V and 2 bases from J, the gap between germline ends came to 19 bases. The germline gives CDR1 WNHNN, CDR2 SYGVQD (reference sequence). The CDR3 spans 16 residues. The CDR3 protein is CASSPSGGTKPYEQYF. Written as DNA, the CDR3 is TGCGCCAGCAGTCCCTCGGGCGGGACGAAACCCTACGAGCAGTACTTC.

The chain couples TRBV28 to TRBJ2-7; no firm D call. The CDR3 runs 11 residues. V lost 6 bases, J lost 7 bases, and 10 bases lay in between. The germline CDR1 and CDR2 sequences are MDHEN and SYDVKM. CDR3 region: CASSPLREQYF. The CDR3 region has the DNA TGTGCCAGCAGCCCCCTACGAGAGCAGTACTTC. Filled out from reference TRBV28 and TRBJ2-7, the complete variable domain reads DVKVTQSSRYLVKRTGEKVFLECVQDMDHENMFWYRQDPGLGLRLIYFSYDVKMKEKGDIPEGYSVSREKKERFSLILESASTNQTSMYLCASSPLREQYFGPGTRLTVT.

This clone was observed a handful of times. The chain employs TRBV2 and TRBJ2-3, with 13 bases identical to TRBD2. The CDR3 consists of 14 residues. The V gene's germline CDR1 is SNHLY and CDR2 FYNNEI. The V and J ends lost 10 bases and 10 bases, in that order; junction bases with no gene match: 11. The CDR3 bases are TGTGCCACCAGGACTAGCGGGAGAATGGTGGCGCAGTATTTT. This codes for CATRTSGRMVAQYF.

This clone was found once. The V and J genes are TRBV5-1 and TRBJ2-7; 10 nucleotides match TRBD2. The germline V gene has CDR1 SGHRS and CDR2 YFSETQ. After removal of 4 bases from V and 3 bases from J, the junction contained 13 bases not matched to a gene. The CDR3 is 17 residues long. The DNA for the CDR3 is TGCGCCAGCAGCCAACAGCCCGGGACTAGCGTTTTCTACGAGCAGTACTTC. Its protein is CASSQQPGTSVFYEQYF. Complete variable domain (other parts from reference TRBV5-1 and TRBJ2-7): KAGVTQTPRYLIKTRGQQVTLSCSPISGHRSVSWYQQTPGQGLQFLFEYFSETQRNKGNFPGRFSGRQFSNSRSEMNVSTLELGDSALYLCASSQQPGTSVFYEQYFGPGTRLTVT.

The chain combines TRBV19 with TRBJ1-2; D ambiguous. Trimming left V 1 base short and J 9 bases short, with 27 bases between. The CDR3 length is 18 residues. Germline V gene data show CDR1 as LNHDA and CDR2 as SQIVND (reference sequence). In DNA, the CDR3 is TGTGCCAGTAGTATAGCGTTTCCAGGAGCGGTTAAGGCTATCAGCTACACCTTC. This encodes CASSIAFPGAVKAISYTF.

This clone was seen just once. The J gene is TRBJ2-1, the V gene TRBV28, with 7 bases lining up with TRBD2. CDR3 length equals 17 residues. V lost 1 base, J lost 4 bases, and 10 bases stayed unmatched. Germline values: CDR1 MDHEN, CDR2 SYDVKM. For the CDR3, the DNA is TGTGCCAGCAGTTTATTAGGAGCGGGGAGTTCATACAATGAGCAGTTCTTC. It yields the protein CASSLLGAGSSYNEQFF.

V gene TRBV12-3 or TRBV12-4 combines with J gene TRBJ2-5, with TRBD1 as a possible D gene (5 bases). This CDR3 is built from 13 residues. V was trimmed by 3 bases and J by 5 bases, leaving 10 bases between them. The CDR3 loop reads CASSFRGEETQYF. In DNA, the CDR3 is TGTGCCAGCAGTTTTAGGGGTGAGGAGACCCAGTACTTC.